These 4 T cell receptor beta chains came from one sample sequenced in a study of shared clonotypes between healthy human individuals. Generated by immunoSEQ multiplex PCR, the TCRdb table keeps only in-frame clones and is missing some. The sample gives about 480,000 clones, 60% to 80% of which show up once; roughly an eighth is in the top ten. Material: PBMCs. The receptors come from a woman between 40 and 50 years old in good health. Some clones in this sample may be carry-over from other donors' samples.

In the case of this clone: This specimen includes other DNA sequences encoding the same CDR3. The chain has TRBV5-1 and TRBJ2-2; D is unresolved. Trimming stripped 7 bases from V and 5 bases from J, with 12 bases between. The germline V gene has CDR1 SGHRS and CDR2 YFSETQ. The CDR3 totals 13 residues. CDR3 DNA sequence: TGCGCCAGCTCACGAACAGATACCGGGGAGCTGTTTTTT. Residues: CASSRTDTGELFF.

This clone was counted only a few times. This chain links TRBV10-1 with TRBJ2-5, with 9 positions matching TRBD1. Germline V gene sequence: CDR1 WNHNN, CDR2 SYGVQD (reference sequence). V gave up 2 bases and J gave up 2 bases; unmatched junction bases: 6. The CDR3 is 16 residues long. As DNA, the CDR3 is TGCGCCAGCAGTGAGACCGGGACAGGGATACAAGAGACCCAGTACTTC. Protein product: CASSETGTGIQETQYF.

The chain couples TRBV10-2 to TRBJ2-1, with TRBD2 matching 10 bases. The CDR3 is 14 amino acids. CDR1 and CDR2 (germline): WSHSY, SAAADI. V was pared by 6 bases and J by 4 bases, with 3 bases of the junction left unmatched. For the CDR3, the DNA is TGCGCCAGCAGAGCGGGAGGGCGATACAATGAGCAGTTCTTC. This sequence encodes CASRAGGRYNEQFF.

The sample holds a few counts of this clone. The V call is TRBV28, the J call TRBJ2-6, with no clear D. V gave up 3 bases and J gave up 4 bases, with 7 bases separating them. The CDR3 totals 14 residues. Germline CDR1 is MDHEN and CDR2 is SYDVKM. CDR3 coding DNA: TGTGCCAGCAGTTTGATGGGCGGGGCCAACGTCCTGACTTTC. Its protein is CASSLMGGANVLTF.